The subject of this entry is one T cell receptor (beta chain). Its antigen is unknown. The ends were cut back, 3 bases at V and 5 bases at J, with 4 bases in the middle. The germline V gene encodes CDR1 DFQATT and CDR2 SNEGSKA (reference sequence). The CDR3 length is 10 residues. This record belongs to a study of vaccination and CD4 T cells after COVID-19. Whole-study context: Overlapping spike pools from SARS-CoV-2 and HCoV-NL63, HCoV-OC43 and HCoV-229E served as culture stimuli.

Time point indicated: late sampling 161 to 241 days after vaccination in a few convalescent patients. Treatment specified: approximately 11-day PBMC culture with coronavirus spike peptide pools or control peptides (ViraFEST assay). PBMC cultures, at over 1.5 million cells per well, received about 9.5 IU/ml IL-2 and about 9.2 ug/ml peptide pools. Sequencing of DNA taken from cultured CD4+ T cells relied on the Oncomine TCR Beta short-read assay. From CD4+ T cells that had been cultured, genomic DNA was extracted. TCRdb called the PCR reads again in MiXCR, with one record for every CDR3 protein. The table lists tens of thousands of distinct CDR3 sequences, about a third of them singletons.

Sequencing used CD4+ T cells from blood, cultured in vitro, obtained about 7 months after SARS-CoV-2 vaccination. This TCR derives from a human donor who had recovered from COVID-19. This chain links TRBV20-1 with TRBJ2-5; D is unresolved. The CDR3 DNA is TGCAGTGCTAGTTGGGAGACCCAGTACTTC. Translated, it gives CSASWETQYF.